The 32 T cell receptor beta chains below all came from one sample that was sequenced in a study of beta chain features in type 1 diabetes. The isolated RNA, all of it, was reverse transcribed, so expressed TCRB transcripts were what got sequenced. Sequencing used immunoSEQ multiplex PCR; TCRdb keeps in-frame clones, though not all of them. The sample includes about 220,000 clones, under 13% seen only once; the top ten take over 1%. Sequences were obtained from central memory CD4+ T cells from blood. The source of these receptors is a man aged 18 to 29 in good health.

This clone has more than one count but fewer than ten. The V and J genes are TRBV2 and TRBJ2-1; D is possibly TRBD2 (6 bases). V was clipped by 5 bases and J by 0 bases, with 17 bases between them. The CDR3 loop spans 17 amino acids. In germline, CDR1 is SNHLY, CDR2 FYNNEI. In DNA, the CDR3 is TGTGCCAGCAGTCCCCGGGCCGGTAGCGGCTCCTACAATGAGCAGTTCTTC. Encoded protein: CASSPRAGSGSYNEQFF.

This clone was seen ten or more times. V gene TRBV4-3 combines with J gene TRBJ1-3, with D perhaps matching TRBD1 (5 bases). The V and J ends lost 3 bases and 5 bases respectively, with 8 bases between them. Germline V gene sequence: CDR1 LGHNA, CDR2 YSLEER. This CDR3 is 13 amino acids long. The CDR3 loop reads CASSQGRRNTIYF. CDR3 in DNA: TGCGCCAGCAGCCAGGGACGGCGAAACACCATATATTTT.

J is TRBJ2-1 and V is TRBV7-6, with 10 bases that match TRBD1. There are 14 residues in the CDR3. CDR1 and CDR2 (germline): SGHVS, FNYEAQ. The J segment lost 6 bases and the V segment lost 5 bases, leaving 4 bases of the junction unmatched. The CDR3 coding sequence is TGTGCCAGCAGCGCGACAGGGGGCGGCAATGAGCAGTTCTTC. Protein sequence: CASSATGGGNEQFF.

The V and J genes are TRBV2 and TRBJ2-2; perhaps TRBD2 as D (5 bases). V was trimmed by 7 bases and J by 6 bases, leaving 9 bases between them. CDR1 is SNHLY and CDR2 is FYNNEI in the germline V gene. The CDR3 is made up of 12 amino acids. In DNA, the CDR3 is TGTGCCAGCAACGACGGGGCCGGGGAGCTGTTTTTT. Translation gives CASNDGAGELFF.

This clone occurred a few times. The J gene is TRBJ1-2, the V gene TRBV29-1, with D uncertain. This CDR3 is 12 amino acids long. Per the germline V gene, CDR1 is SQVTM and CDR2 is ANQGSEA. The CDR3 loop is CSAYLPNIGYTF. CDR3 bases: TGCAGTGCTTACCTCCCCAATATCGGCTACACCTTC.

This clone was counted only a few times. J is TRBJ1-1 and V is TRBV25-1, with D possibly matching TRBD1 (6 bases). The germline V gene encodes CDR1 MGHDK and CDR2 SYGVNS. The CDR3 totals 13 residues. V lost 6 bases and J 5 bases, leaving 13 bases between the germline ends. The CDR3 DNA follows: TGTGCCAGCAGGGACCATACAGGGACTGAAGCTTTCTTT. Amino acid sequence: CASRDHTGTEAFF.

This clone came up a few times. This rearrangement joins TRBV6-6 to TRBJ2-5; 12 bases are a match to TRBD2. V gave up 6 bases and J gave up 2 bases; unmatched junction bases: 4. This CDR3 region has 15 residues. CDR1 and CDR2 (germline): MNHNY, SVGAGI (reference sequence). In nucleotides, the CDR3 is TGTGCCAGCAGCCACGGGACTAGCGGGCAAGAGACCCAGTACTTC. It specifies CASSHGTSGQETQYF.

CDR3 residues: CASSPLGGQDTEAFF. In DNA, the CDR3 is TGTGCCAGCAGCCCCCTAGGGGGTCAGGACACTGAAGCTTTCTTT. The chain recombines TRBV4-2 with TRBJ1-1; D might be TRBD1 (6 bases). V was clipped by 4 bases and J by 3 bases, with 15 bases between them. The CDR3 covers 15 residues. The V gene's germline CDR1 is LGHNA and CDR2 YNFKEQ.

The CDR3 here is CAISQKGAEYGYTF. CDR3 DNA: TGTGCCATCAGTCAGAAGGGCGCGGAATATGGCTACACCTTC. V is TRBV10-3 and J is TRBJ1-2, with D hard to call. Germline V gives CDR1 ENHRY, CDR2 SYGVKD. The CDR3 has 14 amino acids. Trimming took 5 bases from V and 5 from J, leaving 15 bases between them.

This clone was seen more than once but under ten times. The chain joins TRBV29-1 to TRBJ1-1; D is unresolved. V was pared by 2 bases and J by 4 bases, with 14 bases between. The CDR3 has 14 residues. CDR1 and CDR2 (germline): SQVTM, ANQGSEA. CDR3 sequence: CSVELPLSGTEAFF. The CDR3 coding sequence is TGCAGCGTTGAACTCCCGCTGAGCGGCACTGAAGCTTTCTTT.

The J gene is TRBJ1-2, the V gene TRBV5-1, with D possibly matching TRBD1 (5 bases). The length of the CDR3 is 16 residues. V lost 0 bases and J lost 6, with 18 bases in between. Germline-derived CDR1 and CDR2 are SGHRS and YFSETQ. The CDR3 sequence is CASSLEGSILENGYTF. The CDR3 coding sequence is TGCGCCAGCAGCTTGGAGGGGTCGATCCTGGAAAATGGCTACACCTTC.

The chain employs TRBV11-3 and TRBJ2-7, with 7 nucleotides matching TRBD2. The CDR3 runs to 12 residues. The germline CDR1 and CDR2 sequences are SGHNT and YENEEA. J gave up 5 bases and V 4 bases, and 2 bases lay outside the gene matches. The DNA of the CDR3 is TGTGCCAGCAGCTCCAGCGGGAACGAGCAGTACTTC. Its translation is CASSSSGNEQYF.

This rearrangement joins TRBV6-1 to TRBJ2-1; TRBD2 aligns across 11 bases. CDR1 and CDR2 from the germline V gene are MNHNS and SASEGT. V was pared by 7 bases and J by 7 bases, with 9 bases of the junction left unmatched. CDR3 length equals 15 residues. CDR3 residues: CASNRLAGSPNEQFF. The CDR3 nucleotides are TGTGCCAGCAACAGACTAGCGGGATCCCCTAATGAGCAGTTCTTC.

The sample holds a few counts of this clone. The chain joins TRBV4-3 to TRBJ2-3; 10 bases fit TRBD2. V lost 1 base, J lost 1 base, and 2 bases stayed unmatched. The CDR3 sequence is 16 residues long. Germline V gives CDR1 LGHNA, CDR2 YSLEER. CDR3 nucleotide sequence: TGCGCCAGCAGCCAAGGTGGACTAGCGGGCACAGATACGCAGTATTTT. This gives the protein CASSQGGLAGTDTQYF.

The chain links TRBV5-4 to TRBJ2-7, with D possibly being TRBD1 or TRBD2 (5 bases each). Germline loops: CDR1 SGHNT, CDR2 YYREEE (reference sequence). The CDR3 covers 15 residues. Trimming cost V 4 bases and J 3 bases, with 17 bases left between them. CDR3 region: CASSRDRGIGYEQYF. CDR3 bases: TGTGCCAGCAGCAGGGACCGGGGAATCGGCTACGAGCAGTACTTC.

The J gene is TRBJ2-1, the V gene TRBV6-5; no definite D call. V was trimmed by 5 bases and J by 9 bases, leaving 14 bases between them. CDR1 MNHEY and CDR2 SVGAGI come from the germline V gene. CDR3 length: 13 amino acids. In DNA, the CDR3 is TGTGCCAGCAGTAAGAGAAGTTTGGTTGAGCAGTTCTTC. Amino acids: CASSKRSLVEQFF.

This clone showed up just a few times. The chain recombines TRBV5-6 with TRBJ2-5; unclear D gene. Per the germline V gene, CDR1 is SGHDT and CDR2 is YYEEEE. This CDR3 has 15 residues. Deletions cut 4 bases from V and 1 base from J, with 14 bases between. The CDR3 spells CASSPDRRFQETQYF. The CDR3 coding sequence is TGTGCCAGCAGCCCGGACCGACGGTTCCAAGAGACCCAGTACTTC.

This rearrangement joins TRBV13 to TRBJ2-5; 7 bases line up with TRBD2. The germline gives CDR1 PRHDT, CDR2 FYEKMQ (reference sequence). The CDR3 is 14 residues long. The V gene end was trimmed by 2 bases and the J gene end by 2 bases; junction bases not matched to a gene: 2. For the CDR3, the DNA is TGTGCCAGCAGCTTATGGCGGGGGCAAGAGACCCAGTACTTC. Amino acid sequence: CASSLWRGQETQYF.

This chain links TRBV5-1 with TRBJ2-2; D not resolved. The V gene's germline CDR1 is SGHRS and CDR2 YFSETQ. CDR3 length: 14 amino acids. Trimming shortened V by 4 bases and J by 0 bases, and 7 bases separated the two germline ends. This CDR3 is CASSRETNTGELFF. CDR3 sequence (DNA): TGCGCCAGCAGCCGCGAAACGAACACCGGGGAGCTGTTTTTT. Complete variable domain (other parts from reference TRBV5-1 and TRBJ2-2): KAGVTQTPRYLIKTRGQQVTLSCSPISGHRSVSWYQQTPGQGLQFLFEYFSETQRNKGNFPGRFSGRQFSNSRSEMNVSTLELGDSALYLCASSRETNTGELFFGEGSRLTVL.

This clone was detected a few times. V usage is TRBV5-4 and J usage is TRBJ2-5; 12 bases are shared with TRBD2. This CDR3 spans 17 amino acids. CDR1 is SGHNT, CDR2 YYREEE, per germline (reference sequence). With 4 bases clipped from V and 5 bases from J, the junction kept 12 bases outside the gene matches. CDR3 protein: CASSPAASGRAVETQYF. Written as DNA, the CDR3 is TGTGCCAGCAGCCCGGCGGCTAGCGGGAGGGCCGTGGAGACCCAGTACTTC.

This clone came up a few times. The chain recombines TRBV9 with TRBJ2-1, with D unclear. CDR1 SGDLS and CDR2 YYNGEE come from the germline V gene. Trimming removed 3 bases at V and 3 bases at J, with 13 bases between. CDR3 length equals 15 residues. The CDR3 DNA reads TGTGCCAGCAGCGGCCGGGTCCCGGGCTACAATGAGCAGTTCTTC. It codes for CASSGRVPGYNEQFF.

This clone was recorded a few times. This sequence joins TRBV30 and TRBJ1-5; D gene unclear. Germline CDR1 is GTSNPN and CDR2 is SVGIG (reference sequence). V shed 3 bases and J shed 2 bases, with 8 bases lying between them. There are 13 residues in the CDR3. The CDR3 DNA sequence: TGTGCCTGGAGGCACCAGGGCAATCAGCCCCAGCATTTT. This sequence encodes CAWRHQGNQPQHF. Drawing the rest from reference TRBV30 and TRBJ1-5, the complete variable domain is SQTIHQWPATLVQPVGSPLSLECTVEGTSNPNLYWYRQAAGRGLQLLFYSVGIGQISSEVPQNLSASRPQDRQFILSSKKLLLSDSGFYLCAWRHQGNQPQHFGDGTRLSIL.

At least ten counts were recorded for this clone. V and J are TRBV15 and TRBJ2-7; weak D call: TRBD2 (5 bases). This CDR3 region has 15 residues. Germline V gene lookup returns CDR1 LNHNV and CDR2 YYDKDF (reference sequence). Trimming shortened V by 1 base and J by 3 bases, and 13 bases separated the two germline ends. CDR3 sequence: CATSRVGSGNYEQYF. CDR3 nucleotide sequence: TGTGCCACCAGCAGAGTTGGAAGCGGAAACTACGAGCAGTACTTC.

This clone was observed a few times. V is TRBV28 and J is TRBJ2-1; TRBD2 matches 12 bases. Germline loops: CDR1 MDHEN, CDR2 SYDVKM. CDR3 size: 15 residues. Trimming removed 6 bases from V and 9 bases from J; junction bases left unmatched: 9. CDR3 amino acids: CASSLTSGRRIEQFF. The CDR3 DNA follows: TGTGCCAGCAGCCTCACTAGCGGGAGGAGAATTGAGCAGTTCTTC. The variable domain in full, completed from reference TRBV28 and TRBJ2-1, reads DVKVTQSSRYLVKRTGEKVFLECVQDMDHENMFWYRQDPGLGLRLIYFSYDVKMKEKGDIPEGYSVSREKKERFSLILESASTNQTSMYLCASSLTSGRRIEQFFGPGTRLTVL.

This clone was picked up a small number of times. The chain couples TRBV5-1 to TRBJ1-4; 8 bases match TRBD1. The CDR3 runs to 14 residues. J lost 8 bases, V lost 4 bases, and 7 bases had no gene match. CDR1 and CDR2 (germline): SGHRS, YFSETQ. The CDR3: CASSAQGGQEKLFF. The CDR3 DNA sequence: TGCGCCAGCAGCGCACAGGGGGGTCAGGAAAAACTGTTTTTT.

In its sample, this clone was seen many times. This chain uses TRBV7-2 with TRBJ2-3; TRBD2 agrees at 8 bases. The CDR3 has 15 residues. Germline-derived CDR1 and CDR2 are SGHTA and FQGNSA. V was pared by 3 bases and J by 8 bases, with 10 bases of the junction left unmatched. CDR3 sequence reads: CASSFGSGSLGTQYF. Here the CDR3 DNA reads TGTGCCAGCAGCTTTGGAAGCGGGAGTCTGGGTACGCAGTATTTT.

This clone was observed at least ten times. V usage is TRBV9 and J usage is TRBJ2-5; no firm D call. This CDR3 is 14 amino acids long. V gave up 3 bases and J gave up 5 bases, with 14 bases separating them. CDR1 and CDR2 from the germline V gene are SGDLS and YYNGEE. CDR3 loop: CASSEGPHAETQYF. Here the CDR3 DNA reads TGTGCCAGCAGCGAGGGCCCTCATGCGGAGACCCAGTACTTC.

This clone was detected a few times. The chain recombines TRBV6-1 with TRBJ2-5, with a weak D call TRBD1 (6 bases). Germline V CDR1 and CDR2: MNHNS, SASEGT. The CDR3 spans 14 residues. V gave up 8 bases and J gave up 0 bases, with 13 bases separating them. The CDR3 DNA reads as TGTGCCAGCCAGACAGGATGGGACCAAGAGACCCAGTACTTC. This gives the protein CASQTGWDQETQYF.

The chain has TRBV27 and TRBJ2-3, with 10 positions matching TRBD2. The CDR3 extends over 16 amino acids. With V trimmed by 5 bases and J by 0 bases, 5 bases remained unmatched. Per germline, CDR1 MNHEY and CDR2 SMNVEV (reference sequence). The CDR3: CASSPSGGNSTDTQYF. The DNA for the CDR3 is TGTGCCAGCAGTCCTAGCGGGGGAAACAGCACAGATACGCAGTATTTT.

Details on this clone: The sample contains more than one DNA sequence encoding this CDR3. The V gene is TRBV14, the J gene TRBJ2-7; D gene uncertain. The CDR3 is 14 amino acids. Germline CDR1 reads SGHDN; CDR2 reads FVKESK. V lost 1 base to trimming and J lost 0 bases, with 7 bases between them. CDR3 sequence reads: CASSQALSSYEQYF. CDR3 nucleotides: TGTGCCAGCAGCCAAGCGCTGAGCTCCTACGAGCAGTACTTC.

This clone was observed a handful of times. The junction does not match germline at one end; this may be a read error. The rearrangement uses TRBV4-2 and TRBJ1-2, with 7 bases aligning to TRBD1. CDR3 length equals 14 residues. Germline V gene data show CDR1 as LGHNA and CDR2 as YNFKEQ. The CDR3 reads CASSQEGTESLDSF. CDR3 DNA: TGTGCCAGCAGCCAAGAGGGGACAGAGTCACTGGACAGCTTC.

This clone appeared many times. V usage is TRBV5-1 and J usage is TRBJ2-5, with D tentatively TRBD2 (5 bases). Germline V gene data show CDR1 as SGHRS and CDR2 as YFSETQ. The CDR3 contains 14 residues. Trimming removed 4 bases from V and 2 bases from J, with 12 bases in between. The CDR3 spells CASSLGLEQETQYF. In nucleotides, the CDR3 is TGCGCCAGCAGCCTAGGACTGGAACAAGAGACCCAGTACTTC.